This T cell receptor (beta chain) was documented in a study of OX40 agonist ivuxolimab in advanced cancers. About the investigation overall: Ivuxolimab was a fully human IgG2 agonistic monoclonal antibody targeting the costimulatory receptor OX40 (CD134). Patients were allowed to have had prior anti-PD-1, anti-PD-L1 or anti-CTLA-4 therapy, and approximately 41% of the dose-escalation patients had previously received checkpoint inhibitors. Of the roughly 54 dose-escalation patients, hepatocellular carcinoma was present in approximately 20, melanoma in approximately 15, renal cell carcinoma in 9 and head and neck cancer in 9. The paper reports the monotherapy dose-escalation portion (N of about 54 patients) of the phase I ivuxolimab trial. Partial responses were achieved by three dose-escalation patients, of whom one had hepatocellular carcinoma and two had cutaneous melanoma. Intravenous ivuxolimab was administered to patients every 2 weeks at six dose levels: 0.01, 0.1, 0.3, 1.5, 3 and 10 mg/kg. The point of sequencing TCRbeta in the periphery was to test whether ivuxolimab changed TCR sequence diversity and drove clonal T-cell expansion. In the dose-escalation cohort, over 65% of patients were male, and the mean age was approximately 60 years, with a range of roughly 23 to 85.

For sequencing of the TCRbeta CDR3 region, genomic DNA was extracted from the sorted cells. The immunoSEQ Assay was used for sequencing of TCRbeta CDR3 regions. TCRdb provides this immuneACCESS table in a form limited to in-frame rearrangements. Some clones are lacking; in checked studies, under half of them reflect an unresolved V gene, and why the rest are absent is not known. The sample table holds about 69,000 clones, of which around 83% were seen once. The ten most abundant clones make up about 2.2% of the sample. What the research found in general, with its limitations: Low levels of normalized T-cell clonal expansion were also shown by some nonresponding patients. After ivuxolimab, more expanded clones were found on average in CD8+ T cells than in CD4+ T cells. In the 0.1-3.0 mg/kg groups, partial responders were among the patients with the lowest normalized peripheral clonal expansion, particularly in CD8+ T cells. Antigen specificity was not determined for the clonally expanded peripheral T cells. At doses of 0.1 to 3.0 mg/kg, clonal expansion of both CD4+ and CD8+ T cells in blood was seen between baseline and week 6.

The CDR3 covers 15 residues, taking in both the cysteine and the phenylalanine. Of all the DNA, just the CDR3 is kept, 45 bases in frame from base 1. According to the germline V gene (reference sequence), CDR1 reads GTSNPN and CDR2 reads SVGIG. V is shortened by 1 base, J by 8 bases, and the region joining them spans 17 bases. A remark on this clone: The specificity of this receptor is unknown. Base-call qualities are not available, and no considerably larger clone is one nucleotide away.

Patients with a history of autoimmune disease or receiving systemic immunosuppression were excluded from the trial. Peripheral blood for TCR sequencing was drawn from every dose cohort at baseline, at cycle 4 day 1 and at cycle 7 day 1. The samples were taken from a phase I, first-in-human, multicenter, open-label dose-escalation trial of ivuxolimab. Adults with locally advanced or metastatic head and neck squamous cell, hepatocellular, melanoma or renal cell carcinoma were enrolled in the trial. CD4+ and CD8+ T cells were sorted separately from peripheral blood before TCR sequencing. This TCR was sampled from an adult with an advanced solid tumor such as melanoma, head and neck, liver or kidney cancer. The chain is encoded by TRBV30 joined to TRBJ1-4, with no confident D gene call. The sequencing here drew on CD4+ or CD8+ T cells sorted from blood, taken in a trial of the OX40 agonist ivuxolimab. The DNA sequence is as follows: TGTGCCTGGAGTGGAACCCGCGCGGGGAGGGAAAAACTGTTTTTT. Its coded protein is CAWSGTRAGREKLFF.